This T cell receptor (beta chain) was obtained from a study of identical twins. V lost 5 bases to trimming and J lost 2 bases, with 10 bases between them. The CDR3 extends over 14 amino acids. Germline loops: CDR1 SGHVS, CDR2 FQNEAQ. TCRdb reprocessed the 5' RACE reads via MiXCR and lists one record per CDR3 protein. The table includes fewer than 250,000 distinct CDR3 sequences, 15% detected once. Healthy Caucasians were all of the donors. These same data were also listed under a study on T cells expressing NK-cell markers. From that second work: Among eight sequenced donors, seven carried HCMV seropositivity while one was seronegative.

Sample: CD8+ T cells sorted from blood. The rearrangement joins TRBV7-8 to TRBJ2-1; TRBD1 or TRBD2 may be the D gene (5 bases each). This TCR derives from a woman aged 18-30 years in good health. The CDR3 bases are TGTGCCAGCAGCGATTTGGGGGCCTACAATGAGCAGTTCTTC. Its translation: CASSDLGAYNEQFF.